One and the same sample provided the 13 T cell receptor beta chains below, sequenced in a study of CD8 T cells in ankylosing spondylitis. TCRdb used MiXCR to reprocess the 5' RACE reads, holding one entry per CDR3 protein. The sample contains some 70,000 distinct CDR3 sequences, approximately 5.3% of which appear only once. Sequencing input: blood, either unsorted or a sorted T cell fraction (not recorded which). The receptors originated from a male donor with ankylosing spondylitis or in good health (not recorded which).

In this sample, this clonotype turned up many times. The chain is built from TRBV6-2 or TRBV6-3 and TRBJ2-2; 7 bases fit TRBD2. The V segment lost 0 bases and the J segment 0 bases; nucleotides outside the gene matches: 1. Germline CDR1 reads MNHEY; CDR2 reads SVGEGT. The CDR3 spans 16 residues. The CDR3 sequence is CASSYSGLANTGELFF. The CDR3 DNA sequence: TGTGCCAGCAGTTACTCCGGACTAGCGAACACCGGGGAGCTGTTTTTT.

At least ten counts were recorded for this clonotype. The chain carries TRBV28 and TRBJ2-1; 7 nucleotides agree with TRBD1. V was clipped by 7 bases and J by 9 bases; unmatched bases: 9. The CDR3 is made up of 13 amino acids. The germline V gene encodes CDR1 MDHEN and CDR2 SYDVKM. The CDR3 bases are TGTGCCAGCACTCTGACAGGGTTACCTGAGCAGTTCTTC. Translating gives CASTLTGLPEQFF.

This clonotype was counted many times. The chain combines TRBV5-1 with TRBJ2-3; D gene uncertain. This CDR3 region has 14 residues. In germline, CDR1 is SGHRS, CDR2 YFSETQ. Trimming left V 0 bases short and J 3 bases short, with 8 bases between. The CDR3: CASSLEGTTDTQYF. In nucleotides, the CDR3 is TGCGCCAGCAGCTTGGAGGGTACGACAGATACGCAGTATTTT.

This clonotype was recorded at least ten times. The chain has TRBV2 and TRBJ2-6; D is unresolved. The V end was cut by 6 bases, the J end by 12 bases, with 12 bases between. CDR3 length equals 12 residues. Germline CDR1 reads SNHLY; CDR2 reads FYNNEI. DNA of the CDR3: TGTGCCAGCAGCGTAGTCGAACGCGTCCTGACTTTC. This translates into CASSVVERVLTF.

The sample holds a few counts of this clonotype. J is TRBJ2-1 and V is TRBV20-1; D remains ambiguous. Trimming removed 5 bases at V and 8 bases at J, with 10 bases between. CDR1 is DFQATT and CDR2 is SNEGSKA in the germline V gene (reference sequence). This CDR3 is 11 amino acids long. The CDR3 DNA reads as TGCAGTGCTCCGACCTTGGATGAGCAGTTCTTC. Translated: CSAPTLDEQFF.

The sample holds many counts of this clonotype. The rearrangement links TRBV7-9 to TRBJ2-5; D may be TRBD1 (5 bases). CDR1 is SEHNR and CDR2 is FQNEAQ in the germline V gene (reference sequence). The CDR3 is 14 amino acids. Trimming pared 4 bases from V and 1 base from J, leaving 10 bases between. This chain's CDR3 is CASSSDSRQETQYF. The CDR3 DNA reads as TGTGCCAGCAGCTCCGACAGCCGCCAAGAGACCCAGTACTTC.

This clonotype was seen repeatedly, ten times or more. This sequence joins TRBV20-1 and TRBJ2-7; TRBD1 aligns across 7 bases. Germline values: CDR1 DFQATT, CDR2 SNEGSKA (reference sequence). Trimming took 0 bases from V and 2 from J; bases not matched to a gene: 4. The CDR3 is 14 amino acids. DNA of the CDR3: TGCAGTGCTAGAGAAACGGGACAGACCTACGAGCAGTACTTC. This encodes CSARETGQTYEQYF.

This clonotype was observed many times. The J gene is TRBJ2-2, the V gene TRBV6-1; D is perhaps TRBD2 (6 bases). The CDR3 covers 15 residues. Trimming took 5 bases from V and 4 from J, leaving 14 bases between them. Germline V CDR1 and CDR2: MNHNS, SASEGT. The chain's CDR3 is CASSLGLRGTGELFF. CDR3 in DNA: TGTGCCAGCAGTCTCGGATTGCGGGGCACCGGGGAGCTGTTTTTT.

This clonotype was recorded many times. The rearrangement links TRBV7-9 to TRBJ2-1, with TRBD2 matching over 13 bases. With 4 bases clipped from V and 4 bases from J, the junction kept 13 bases outside the gene matches. This CDR3 has 19 residues. Germline V lookup: CDR1 SEHNR, CDR2 FQNEAQ (reference sequence). CDR3 bases: TGTGCCAGCAGCTCCACGGGGGGACTAGCGGGGAGAAATTACAATGAGCAGTTCTTC. Its protein is CASSSTGGLAGRNYNEQFF.

This clonotype has a count of ten or more. The CDR3 coding sequence is TGTGCCAGCAGCCGCCAGGGGGGGAGTGGCTACACCTTC. Translation gives CASSRQGGSGYTF. This rearrangement joins TRBV7-6 to TRBJ1-2, with 7 bases that match TRBD1. This CDR3 has 13 residues. CDR1 is SGHVS, CDR2 FNYEAQ, per germline. J gave up 7 bases and V 5 bases, and 7 bases lay outside the gene matches.

This clonotype was detected many times. The rearrangement joins TRBV25-1 to TRBJ2-6; tentative D call: TRBD2 (6 bases). V lost 4 bases, J lost 2 bases, and 9 bases lay in between. The CDR3 has 15 amino acids. The germline V gene encodes CDR1 MGHDK and CDR2 SYGVNS. Here the CDR3 DNA reads TGTGCCAGCAGTGCGGGCGGGACTGGGGCCAACGTCCTGACTTTC. Translating gives CASSAGGTGANVLTF.

Many counts were recorded for this clonotype. The J gene is TRBJ2-2, the V gene TRBV20-1; 9 bases fit TRBD1. Germline values: CDR1 DFQATT, CDR2 SNEGSKA (reference sequence). The ends lost 5 bases at V and 4 bases at J; junction bases unmatched: 14. The CDR3 runs to 17 residues. CDR3 loop: CSAPSPPGQGRTGELFF. CDR3 bases: TGCAGTGCTCCTTCTCCTCCGGGACAGGGACGCACCGGGGAGCTGTTTTTT.

This clonotype was picked up many times. V and J are TRBV18 and TRBJ1-6; D is possibly TRBD1 (6 bases). V gave up 6 bases and J gave up 5 bases, with 11 bases separating them. Germline CDR1 KGHSH, CDR2 LQKENI. The CDR3 runs to 14 residues. The CDR3 region is CASSPAGDNSPLHF. CDR3 DNA: TGTGCCAGCTCCCCGGCAGGGGATAATTCACCCCTCCACTTT.